This TCR beta chain was obtained from a study of OX40 agonist ivuxolimab in advanced cancers. Looking at the study overall: Subjects had a mean age of roughly 60 years, with a range of about 23 to 79; around 80% were male.

Repertoires were generated with immunoSEQ multiplex PCR, while TCRdb's copy carries only in-frame clones and drops some. There are just under 75,000 clones in the sample; about 94% occur only once, and 0.44% lies in the top ten. The study, taken as a whole, reports: Among the nonresponders, some also had low normalized T-cell clonal expansion. CD4+ and CD8+ T cells in blood underwent clonal expansion by week 6 at 0.1 to 3.0 mg/kg.

V was pared by 10 bases and J by 0 bases, with 10 bases between. Germline CDR1 and CDR2: ENHRY and SYGVKD. This CDR3 spans 12 amino acids. Of note for this clone: The target antigen is unknown.

On cycle 4 day 1 and cycle 7 day 1, as well as at baseline, blood was sampled. This specimen was CD4+ or CD8+ T cells sorted from blood, taken in a trial of the OX40 agonist ivuxolimab. The V and J genes are TRBV10-3 and TRBJ2-7; D is unclear. This TCR derives from an adult with an advanced solid tumor such as melanoma, head and neck, liver or kidney cancer. The DNA of the CDR3 is TGTGCCACTTCAGGAGACTCCTACGAGCAGTACTTC. Residues: CATSGDSYEQYF.